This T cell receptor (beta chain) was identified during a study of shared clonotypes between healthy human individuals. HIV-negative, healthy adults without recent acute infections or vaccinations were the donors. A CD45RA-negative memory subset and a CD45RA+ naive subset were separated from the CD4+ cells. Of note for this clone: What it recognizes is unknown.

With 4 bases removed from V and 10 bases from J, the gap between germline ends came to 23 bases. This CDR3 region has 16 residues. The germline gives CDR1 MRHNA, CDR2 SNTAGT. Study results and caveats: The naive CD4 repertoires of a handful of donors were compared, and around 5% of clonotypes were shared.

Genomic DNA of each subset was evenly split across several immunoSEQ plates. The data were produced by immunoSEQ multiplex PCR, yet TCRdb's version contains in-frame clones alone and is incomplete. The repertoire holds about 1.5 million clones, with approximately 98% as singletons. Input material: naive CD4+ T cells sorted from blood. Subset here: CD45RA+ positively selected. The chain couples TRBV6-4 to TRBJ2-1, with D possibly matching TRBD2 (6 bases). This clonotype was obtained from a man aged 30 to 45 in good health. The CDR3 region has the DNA TGTGCCAGCAGTGCAGTCTGGAATAGCGGACCAGGAGAGCAGTTCTTC. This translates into CASSAVWNSGPGEQFF.